Each of the 26 T cell receptor beta chains below was sequenced from the same sample in a study of cytomegalovirus exposure and HLA in healthy donors. Researchers ran the PCR with 60 Vbeta and 13 Jbeta primers. Some clones are missing from TCRdb's copy, which holds only in-frame ones; the method was immunoSEQ multiplex PCR. The table lists 100,000 to 150,000 clones, more than 75% of them singletons. Sequenced input: PBMCs. These receptors were obtained from a man aged 35 to 55 in good health and CMV-seronegative.

The chain couples TRBV27 to TRBJ1-1; maybe TRBD1 (5 bases). The CDR3 extends over 15 amino acids. Germline V gene lookup returns CDR1 MNHEY and CDR2 SMNVEV (reference sequence). Trimming took off 7 bases at V and 0 bases at J, with 15 bases between the two ends. The CDR3 here is CASNFIGDLNTEAFF. Written as DNA, the CDR3 is TGTGCCAGCAACTTTATTGGGGACTTGAACACTGAAGCTTTCTTT.

The genes are TRBV7-9 and TRBJ2-2; D unresolved. From germline, CDR1 is SEHNR and CDR2 FQNEAQ (reference sequence). V was trimmed by 3 bases and J by 0 bases, leaving 8 bases between them. The length of the CDR3 is 15 residues. In DNA form, the CDR3 reads TGTGCCAGCAGCTTGGTGCAGGCGAACACCGGGGAGCTGTTTTTT. It is translated as CASSLVQANTGELFF.

The J gene is TRBJ1-1, the V gene TRBV25-1, with D perhaps matching TRBD1 (5 bases). CDR3 length: 15 residues. Trimming removed 0 bases from V and 5 bases from J, with 13 bases in between. Germline V gene sequence: CDR1 MGHDK, CDR2 SYGVNS. CDR3 region: CASSEYRQGGTEAFF. The CDR3 bases are TGTGCCAGCAGTGAATATAGGCAGGGAGGAACTGAAGCTTTCTTT.

This sequence joins TRBV7-9 and TRBJ1-4; no firm D call. Germline CDR1 is SEHNR and CDR2 is FQNEAQ (reference sequence). The CDR3 spans 14 residues. Trimming left V 8 bases short and J 3 bases short, with 13 bases between. CDR3 protein: CASETGVPNEKLFF. The CDR3 DNA is TGTGCCAGCGAAACCGGAGTCCCTAATGAAAAACTGTTTTTT.

This clone has just one count. In DNA, the CDR3 is TGTGCCAGCAGCACCTACTCCCTAACAGGGGGTCCGGCTGAAGCTTTCTTT. Residues: CASSTYSLTGGPAEAFF. The chain has TRBV13 and TRBJ1-1, with TRBD1 matching over 8 bases. J lost 6 bases, V lost 5 bases, and 17 bases had no gene match. The germline gives CDR1 PRHDT, CDR2 FYEKMQ (reference sequence). CDR3 size: 17 residues.

J is TRBJ1-1 and V is TRBV7-2; D is unclear. CDR1 and CDR2 from the germline V gene are SGHTA and FQGNSA. This CDR3 has 16 amino acids. V was trimmed by 5 bases and J by 3 bases, leaving 19 bases between them. CDR3 nucleotides: TGTGCCAGCAGCCTCTCGCCTGCGAGGGTGGACACTGAAGCTTTCTTT. Protein: CASSLSPARVDTEAFF.

This chain connects TRBV6-5 to TRBJ1-5; D is unresolved. There are 14 residues in the CDR3. Germline values: CDR1 MNHEY, CDR2 SVGAGI. Trimming left V 5 bases short and J 2 bases short, with 10 bases between. The CDR3 DNA follows: TGTGCCAGCAGTCCCCGGGTCGGCAATCAGCCCCAGCATTTT. This encodes CASSPRVGNQPQHF.

CDR3 region: CASSSGHDRLYGYTF. The CDR3 DNA sequence: TGTGCCAGCAGTTCAGGACATGACAGGCTCTATGGCTACACCTTC. The chain recombines TRBV27 with TRBJ1-2; D may be TRBD1 (6 bases). CDR1 is MNHEY and CDR2 is SMNVEV in the germline V gene (reference sequence). The length of the CDR3 is 15 residues. Trimming cost V 4 bases and J 4 bases, with 16 bases left between them.

This clone was counted a single time. This sequence joins TRBV5-1 and TRBJ1-2; D is ambiguous. In germline, CDR1 is SGHRS, CDR2 YFSETQ. CDR3 length: 15 residues. Trimming removed 6 bases from V and 4 bases from J, with 19 bases in between. The CDR3 sequence: CASTYNRLGFYGYTF. In DNA, the CDR3 is TGCGCCAGCACTTATAATAGGTTGGGCTTCTATGGCTACACCTTC.

The chain combines TRBV4-1 with TRBJ2-5, with a tentative D call TRBD1 (5 bases). The CDR3 sequence is 14 residues long. Germline CDR1 is MGHRA and CDR2 is YSYEKL. Between the trimmed V and J ends, which lost 1 base and 6 bases, there was a span of 12 bases. As DNA, the CDR3 is TGCGCCAGCAGCCAAGGGACACCGCCCCAGACCCAGTACTTC. As protein: CASSQGTPPQTQYF.

The V call is TRBV27, the J call TRBJ2-3, with D maybe TRBD2 (5 bases). This CDR3 comprises 16 residues. The ends were cut back, 8 bases at V and 0 bases at J, with 18 bases in the middle. Germline V gene sequence: CDR1 MNHEY, CDR2 SMNVEV (reference sequence). The CDR3 nucleotides read TGTGCCAGCGGCCCCACTAGTCCCCCGAGCACAGATACGCAGTATTTT. Translated, it gives CASGPTSPPSTDTQYF.

The chain's CDR3 is CASDLGEVYSNQPQHF. The DNA of the CDR3 is TGTGCCTCGGATCTAGGGGAAGTTTATAGCAATCAGCCCCAGCATTTT. This chain uses TRBV19 with TRBJ1-5; TRBD1 might be the D (5 bases). There are 16 residues in the CDR3. Trimming left V 11 bases short and J 0 bases short, with 20 bases between. CDR1 and CDR2 (germline): LNHDA, SQIVND (reference sequence).

This chain connects TRBV29-1 to TRBJ1-6, with 9 bases fitting TRBD1. J lost 8 bases, V lost 7 bases, and 9 bases had no gene match. Germline CDR1 is SQVTM and CDR2 is ANQGSEA. The CDR3 is 14 amino acids. The chain's CDR3 is CSARQGGRDSPLHF. The CDR3 region has the DNA TGCAGCGCGAGACAGGGGGGAAGAGATTCACCCCTCCACTTT.

The V gene is TRBV6-5, the J gene TRBJ1-2, with a tentative D call TRBD1 (5 bases). CDR3 length: 15 residues. V was shortened by 0 bases and J by 8 bases, with 16 bases between the two germline ends. CDR1 is MNHEY, CDR2 SVGAGI, per germline. CDR3 nucleotide sequence: TGTGCCAGCAGTTACTCTCCTCAGGGATCCATGGGCTACACCTTC. Residues: CASSYSPQGSMGYTF.

Only one count was recorded for this clone. V usage is TRBV7-9 and J usage is TRBJ2-7; 11 nucleotides line up with TRBD1. Per the germline V gene, CDR1 is SEHNR and CDR2 is FQNEAQ (reference sequence). The ends lost 4 bases at V and 7 bases at J; junction bases unmatched: 9. This CDR3 contains 15 residues. The CDR3 region has the DNA TGTGCCAGCAGCTCTAGAGGACAGGGGGCTATGGAGCAGTACTTC. Encoded protein: CASSSRGQGAMEQYF.

This sequence joins TRBV19 and TRBJ1-2; D is unresolved. Germline lookup yields CDR1 LNHDA and CDR2 SQIVND (reference sequence). The CDR3 contains 15 residues. Trimming stripped 5 bases from V and 8 bases from J, with 21 bases between. The CDR3 region has the DNA TGTGCCAGTAGTCTCACTTTTGGACTCATCAGCGGCTACACCTTC. It translates to CASSLTFGLISGYTF.

This clone has just one count. The CDR3 reads CASRSGQGYGYTF. The CDR3 nucleotides are TGTGCCAGTAGATCAGGACAGGGATATGGCTACACCTTC. V and J are TRBV19 and TRBJ1-2; 8 positions match TRBD1. From germline, CDR1 is LNHDA and CDR2 SQIVND (reference sequence). This CDR3 comprises 13 residues. J lost 5 bases, V lost 6 bases, and 5 bases had no gene match.

This clone was found once. The rearrangement links TRBV7-2 to TRBJ2-1; maybe TRBD1 (6 bases). Germline lookup yields CDR1 SGHTA and CDR2 FQGNSA. V lost 6 bases and J lost 5, with 17 bases in between. There are 15 residues in the CDR3. CDR3 sequence (DNA): TGTGCCAGCAGATATGCACAGGGAACTAACAATGAGCAGTTCTTC. Amino acids: CASRYAQGTNNEQFF.

The chain's CDR3 is CAWDSAWAEAFF. Written as DNA, the CDR3 is TGTGCCTGGGACTCGGCCTGGGCTGAAGCTTTCTTT. The rearrangement joins TRBV30 to TRBJ1-1; D gene ambiguous. Trimming stripped 5 bases from V and 6 bases from J, with 13 bases between. This CDR3 spans 12 amino acids. The germline V gene encodes CDR1 GTSNPN and CDR2 SVGIG (reference sequence). Drawing the rest from reference TRBV30 and TRBJ1-1, the complete variable domain is SQTIHQWPATLVQPVGSPLSLECTVEGTSNPNLYWYRQAAGRGLQLLFYSVGIGQISSEVPQNLSASRPQDRQFILSSKKLLLSDSGFYLCAWDSAWAEAFFGQGTRLTVV.

A single count supports this clone. The V gene is TRBV7-2, the J gene TRBJ2-1; 7 bases are a match to TRBD2. The ends lost 2 bases at V and 0 bases at J; junction bases unmatched: 4. There are 16 residues in the CDR3. The germline CDR1 and CDR2 sequences are SGHTA and FQGNSA. The CDR3 nucleotides are TGTGCCAGCAGCTTATTTGGCGGGGGCTCCTACAATGAGCAGTTCTTC. Its protein is CASSLFGGGSYNEQFF.

This chain connects TRBV29-1 to TRBJ1-2, with D possibly TRBD1 on 5 matching bases. This CDR3 region has 13 residues. Germline V gene data show CDR1 as SQVTM and CDR2 as ANQGSEA. V shed 6 bases and J shed 3 bases, with 14 bases lying between them. The CDR3 reads CSVQWGDYYGYTF. CDR3 nucleotide sequence: TGCAGCGTCCAGTGGGGGGATTACTATGGCTACACCTTC. Filled out from reference TRBV29-1 and TRBJ1-2, the complete variable domain reads SAVISQKPSRDICQRGTSLTIQCQVDSQVTMMFWYRQQPGQSLTLIATANQGSEATYESGFVIDKFPISRPNLTFSTLTVSNMSPEDSSIYLCSVQWGDYYGYTFGSGTRLTVV.

The rearrangement joins TRBV4-1 to TRBJ1-2; a weak D match, TRBD1 (5 bases). Trimming left V 2 bases short and J 4 bases short, with 11 bases between. The CDR3 has 14 residues. The germline V gene has CDR1 MGHRA and CDR2 YSYEKL. The CDR3 protein is CASSQQGMSYGYTF. CDR3 DNA sequence: TGCGCCAGCAGCCAACAGGGAATGAGCTATGGCTACACCTTC.

V is TRBV18 and J is TRBJ1-2; no clear D gene. V was pared by 0 bases and J by 8 bases, with 16 bases between. This CDR3 comprises 15 residues. CDR1 KGHSH and CDR2 LQKENI come from the germline V gene. The CDR3 region has the DNA TGTGCCAGCTCACCACCGACTGCGGGAATGGAGGGCTACACCTTC. Protein: CASSPPTAGMEGYTF. The entire variable domain, with the rest obtained from reference TRBV18 and TRBJ1-2, is as follows: NAGVMQNPRHLVRRRGQEARLRCSPMKGHSHVYWYRQLPEEGLKFMVYLQKENIIDESGMPKERFSAEFPKEGPSILRIQQVVRGDSAAYFCASSPPTAGMEGYTFGSGTRLTVV.

This clone occurred a few times. The chain uses TRBV9 and TRBJ2-6, with D uncertain. CDR3 size: 15 residues. CDR1 and CDR2 from the germline V gene are SGDLS and YYNGEE. Between the trimmed V and J ends, which lost 2 bases and 0 bases, there was a span of 6 bases. The CDR3, as DNA: TGTGCCAGCAGCGTTGTGAGCTCTGGGGCCAACGTCCTGACTTTC. Residues: CASSVVSSGANVLTF. Full variable domain (remainder filled in from reference TRBV9 and TRBJ2-6): DSGVTQTPKHLITATGQRVTLRCSPRSGDLSVYWYQQSLDQGLQFLIQYYNGEERAKGNILERFSAQQFPDLHSELNLSSLELGDSALYFCASSVVSSGANVLTFGAGSRLTVL.

The chain combines TRBV19 with TRBJ2-5; 7 bases are a match to TRBD1. This CDR3 contains 15 residues. Trimming took 5 bases from V and 2 from J; bases not matched to a gene: 8. Per the germline V gene, CDR1 is LNHDA and CDR2 is SQIVND (reference sequence). The CDR3 region has the DNA TGTGCCAGTAGTGTCCCGGGACAGCGACAAGAGACCCAGTACTTC. This sequence encodes CASSVPGQRQETQYF. Together with reference TRBV19 and TRBJ2-5, the CDR3 gives the full variable domain: DGGITQSPKYLFRKEGQNVTLSCEQNLNHDAMYWYRQDPGQGLRLIYYSQIVNDFQKGDIAEGYSVSREKKESFPLTVTSAQKNPTAFYLCASSVPGQRQETQYFGPGTRLLVL.

This rearrangement joins TRBV9 to TRBJ2-2; 7 positions agree with TRBD1. The germline V gene encodes CDR1 SGDLS and CDR2 YYNGEE. Trimming removed 2 bases from V and 2 bases from J; junction bases left unmatched: 9. The CDR3 has 17 residues. The CDR3 nucleotides read TGTGCCAGCAGCGTCCGGTGGGCAGGGGGAAACACCGGGGAGCTGTTTTTT. This translates into CASSVRWAGGNTGELFF.